The 23 T cell receptor beta chains given below trace back to one sample, sequenced in a study of T cells in Graves' hyperthyroidism and ophthalmopathy. The CDR3 regions of TCR beta were amplified from RNA transcripts. Using the HTBI primer set, a first-round RT-PCR was run on the TCR CDR3. MiXCR, run by TCRdb on the multiplex PCR reads, gives a single entry per CDR3 protein. The table lists 400,000 to 450,000 distinct CDR3 sequences, roughly 15% of them singletons, with less than 15% in the top ten. Specimen: blood. The receptors come from a man in his late teens or twenties with Graves' ophthalmopathy.

This clonotype occurred many times. J is TRBJ2-5 and V is TRBV3-1; perhaps TRBD1 as D (6 bases). This CDR3 comprises 15 residues. The V end lost 1 base, the J end lost 0 bases, and 9 bases lay between the germline ends. Germline CDR1 reads LGHDT; CDR2 reads YNNKEL (reference sequence). The CDR3 region is CASSQGRTDQETQYF. CDR3 DNA: TGTGCCAGCAGCCAAGGAAGGACAGACCAAGAGACCCAGTACTTC.

This clonotype appeared many times. This chain joins TRBV11-2 and TRBJ2-3; D is perhaps TRBD1 (5 bases). Per the germline V gene, CDR1 is SGHAT and CDR2 is FQNNGV. CDR3 length equals 14 residues. With 5 bases removed from V and 2 bases from J, the gap between germline ends came to 11 bases. This CDR3 reads CASSRWGHTDTQYF. CDR3 sequence (DNA): TGTGCCAGCAGCAGGTGGGGCCACACAGATACGCAGTATTTT.

This clonotype was observed many times. The V call is TRBV3-1, the J call TRBJ2-5, with D maybe TRBD2 (5 bases). Germline V gene lookup returns CDR1 LGHDT and CDR2 YNNKEL (reference sequence). The CDR3 is 13 amino acids. Trimming stripped 0 bases from V and 4 bases from J, with 6 bases between. CDR3: CASSQEGRETQYF. CDR3 coding DNA: TGTGCCAGCAGCCAAGAAGGGAGAGAGACCCAGTACTTC.

This clonotype was detected many times. The genes are TRBV7-3 and TRBJ2-1; TRBD2 might be the D (5 bases). The CDR3 spans 16 residues. From germline, CDR1 is SGHTA and CDR2 FQGTGA. Trimming pared 5 bases from V and 1 base from J, leaving 15 bases between. CDR3 nucleotides: TGTGCCAGCAGCAAAAAAGCGGACTTTTCCTACAATGAGCAGTTCTTC. It yields the protein CASSKKADFSYNEQFF.

This clonotype was observed a few times. V usage is TRBV5-6 and J usage is TRBJ2-5; D gene uncertain. Per the germline V gene, CDR1 is SGHDT and CDR2 is YYEEEE. Trimming pared 3 bases from V and 4 bases from J, leaving 13 bases between. The length of the CDR3 is 14 residues. The CDR3 here is CASSSVGSRETQYF. The CDR3 DNA is TGTGCCAGCAGCTCAGTCGGGTCCCGAGAGACCCAGTACTTC. The full variable domain, its missing parts supplied by reference TRBV5-6 and TRBJ2-5, is DAGVTQSPTHLIKTRGQQVTLRCSPKSGHDTVSWYQQALGQGPQFIFQYYEEEERQRGNFPDRFSGHQFPNYSSELNVNALLLGDSALYLCASSSVGSRETQYFGPGTRLLVL.

This clonotype was recorded many times. The chain is built from TRBV3-1 and TRBJ1-4, with D uncertain. Germline lookup yields CDR1 LGHDT and CDR2 YNNKEL (reference sequence). CDR3 length: 14 amino acids. V was shortened by 2 bases and J by 0 bases, with 4 bases between the two germline ends. The CDR3: CASSQQTTNEKLFF. CDR3 nucleotides: TGTGCCAGCAGCCAACAAACAACTAATGAAAAACTGTTTTTT.

The table lists this clonotype with a few counts. The chain couples TRBV2 to TRBJ1-2; D gene uncertain. V dropped 4 bases and J dropped 0 bases, with 9 bases sitting between them. CDR3 length equals 14 residues. Germline V gene sequence: CDR1 SNHLY, CDR2 FYNNEI. CDR3 residues: CASSGRAANYGYTF. As DNA, the CDR3 is TGTGCCAGCAGTGGGAGGGCCGCTAACTATGGCTACACCTTC.

The V call is TRBV7-8, the J call TRBJ2-5; D uncertain. V gave up 0 bases and J gave up 5 bases, with 7 bases separating them. The CDR3 extends over 13 amino acids. In germline, CDR1 is SGHVS, CDR2 FQNEAQ. This chain's CDR3 is CASSLASRETQYF. The CDR3 DNA reads TGTGCCAGCAGCTTAGCGTCCCGGGAGACCCAGTACTTC. Full variable domain (rest looked up from reference TRBV7-8 and TRBJ2-5): GAGVSQSPRYKVAKRGQDVALRCDPISGHVSLFWYQQALGQGPEFLTYFQNEAQLDKSGLPSDRFFAERPEGSVSTLKIQRTQQEDSAVYLCASSLASRETQYFGPGTRLLVL.

This clonotype was detected many times. This chain's CDR3 is CASSFRRETQYF. The DNA for the CDR3 is TGTGCCAGCAGTTTTAGGCGGGAGACCCAGTACTTC. This rearrangement joins TRBV11-2 to TRBJ2-5; no clear D gene. Trimming took 6 bases from V and 5 from J, leaving 10 bases between them. This CDR3 comprises 12 residues. Germline lookup yields CDR1 SGHAT and CDR2 FQNNGV.

The sample holds a few counts of this clonotype. The genes are TRBV20-1 and TRBJ1-1, with 9 bases aligning to TRBD1. The V gene end was trimmed by 6 bases and the J gene end by 1 base; junction bases not matched to a gene: 6. Germline CDR1 and CDR2: DFQATT and SNEGSKA (reference sequence). The CDR3 is 14 residues long. In DNA form, the CDR3 reads TGCAGTGCCCCTGCGGGACAGGGGAACACTGAAGCTTTCTTT. Protein sequence: CSAPAGQGNTEAFF.

This clonotype appeared many times. This chain connects TRBV6-1 to TRBJ1-5; D call uncertain. The germline V gene encodes CDR1 MNHNS and CDR2 SASEGT. The CDR3 runs to 16 residues. The V end was cut by 5 bases, the J end by 3 bases, with 17 bases between. CDR3 amino acids: CASSPRMGPFNQPQHF. Here the CDR3 DNA reads TGTGCCAGCAGTCCGAGGATGGGCCCGTTCAATCAGCCCCAGCATTTT.

This clonotype was recorded at least ten times. The gene calls are TRBV20-1 and TRBJ1-5; D is possibly TRBD1 (6 bases). Germline loops: CDR1 DFQATT, CDR2 SNEGSKA (reference sequence). The CDR3 sequence is 13 residues long. V was cut by 4 bases and J by 2 bases, with 9 bases left in between. The CDR3 is CSANRDGNQPQHF. The CDR3 nucleotides are TGCAGTGCTAACAGGGACGGCAATCAGCCCCAGCATTTT.

Only a few counts were recorded for this clonotype. The rearrangement links TRBV11-2 to TRBJ2-5; D is uncertain. Trimming removed 1 base at V and 1 base at J, with 10 bases between. This CDR3 comprises 15 residues. Germline V gene lookup returns CDR1 SGHAT and CDR2 FQNNGV. The CDR3 loop reads CASSLGSQLQETQYF. The CDR3 nucleotides read TGTGCCAGCAGCTTAGGGTCCCAGCTCCAAGAGACCCAGTACTTC.

This clonotype was recorded many times. This chain joins TRBV7-9 and TRBJ2-5; the D gene is possibly TRBD2 (5 bases). This CDR3 has 16 amino acids. Germline V CDR1 and CDR2: SEHNR, FQNEAQ (reference sequence). Trimming took off 1 base at V and 3 bases at J, with 15 bases between the two ends. CDR3 residues: CASSLGPRGIEETQYF. The CDR3 bases are TGTGCCAGCAGCTTAGGCCCCCGGGGTATTGAAGAGACCCAGTACTTC. The full variable domain, in which reference TRBV7-9 and TRBJ2-5 provide the parts outside the CDR3, is DTGVSQNPRHKITKRGQNVTFRCDPISEHNRLYWYRQTLGQGPEFLTYFQNEAQLEKSRLLSDRFSAERPKGSFSTLEIQRTEQGDSAMYLCASSLGPRGIEETQYFGPGTRLLVL.

The sample holds many counts of this clonotype. This chain links TRBV2 with TRBJ2-5, with a possible D match to TRBD1 (6 bases). This CDR3 region has 14 residues. Germline V gives CDR1 SNHLY, CDR2 FYNNEI. The V end was cut by 3 bases, the J end by 1 base, with 9 bases between. As DNA, the CDR3 is TGTGCCAGCAGTGAGGGGACACCCCAAGAGACCCAGTACTTC. Translated: CASSEGTPQETQYF.

This clonotype was observed a handful of times. The chain carries TRBV10-1 and TRBJ1-1; no clear D. The V and J ends lost 3 bases and 7 bases respectively, with 15 bases between them. The CDR3 is made up of 14 amino acids. CDR1 is WNHNN and CDR2 is SYGVQD in the germline V gene (reference sequence). CDR3 residues: CASSDRVGPFEAFF. The CDR3 coding sequence is TGCGCCAGCAGTGATCGGGTAGGACCCTTTGAAGCTTTCTTT.

This clonotype showed up many times. The V and J genes are TRBV29-1 and TRBJ2-4, with 8 nucleotides matching TRBD2. The CDR3 runs to 13 residues. Germline V gene lookup returns CDR1 SQVTM and CDR2 ANQGSEA. V lost 7 bases and J lost 8; bases outside the gene matches: 10. The CDR3 loop is CSAGGGPLDIQYF. The CDR3 DNA reads as TGCAGCGCGGGGGGGGGACCTCTGGACATTCAGTACTTC. The full variable domain, its missing parts supplied by reference TRBV29-1 and TRBJ2-4, is SAVISQKPSRDICQRGTSLTIQCQVDSQVTMMFWYRQQPGQSLTLIATANQGSEATYESGFVIDKFPISRPNLTFSTLTVSNMSPEDSSIYLCSAGGGPLDIQYFGAGTRLSVL.

The chain recombines TRBV11-3 with TRBJ2-7; 11 bases are shared with TRBD1. Germline loops: CDR1 SGHNT, CDR2 YENEEA. The V gene end was trimmed by 3 bases and the J gene end by 7 bases; junction bases not matched to a gene: 5. The CDR3 extends over 14 amino acids. CDR3 sequence: CASSFGQGAIEQYF. CDR3 DNA sequence: TGTGCCAGCAGCTTCGGACAGGGGGCGATAGAGCAGTACTTC.

Only a few counts were recorded for this clonotype. This rearrangement joins TRBV12-5 to TRBJ2-7; 9 bases are a match to TRBD1. From germline, CDR1 is LGHNT and CDR2 FRNRAP. Trimming at V came to 7 bases and at J to 2 bases, leaving 6 bases not matched to a gene. This CDR3 is built from 14 residues. Here the CDR3 reads CASAWGQGAYEQYF. The CDR3 DNA reads TGTGCTAGTGCTTGGGGACAGGGAGCCTACGAGCAGTACTTC.

This clonotype was found a few times. The chain combines TRBV3-1 with TRBJ2-1, with TRBD2 identical over 8 bases. This CDR3 has 17 amino acids. Germline V gene sequence: CDR1 LGHDT, CDR2 YNNKEL (reference sequence). With 0 bases clipped from V and 2 bases from J, the junction kept 6 bases outside the gene matches. The CDR3 DNA sequence: TGTGCCAGCAGCCAAGAAACCGGGGGGGGGCCCTACAATGAGCAGTTCTTC. Residues: CASSQETGGGPYNEQFF.

There are a few counts of this clonotype. The chain employs TRBV6-5 and TRBJ2-7; TRBD1 or TRBD2 may be the D gene (6 bases each). The CDR3 spans 14 residues. V was trimmed by 2 bases and J by 5 bases, leaving 13 bases between them. Germline CDR1 and CDR2: MNHEY and SVGAGI. CDR3 amino acids: CASSYRGRRNEQYF. The CDR3 DNA sequence: TGTGCCAGCAGTTACCGGGGGCGGAGAAACGAGCAGTACTTC.

There are many counts of this clonotype. J is TRBJ1-2 and V is TRBV6-1; a possible D gene is TRBD1 (5 bases). CDR3 length equals 13 residues. Per germline, CDR1 MNHNS and CDR2 SASEGT. The V gene lost 6 bases and the J gene lost 8 bases, with 16 bases spanning the gap. The CDR3 sequence: CASSRGTAVGYTF. For the CDR3, the DNA is TGTGCCAGCAGCCGAGGGACGGCCGTAGGCTACACCTTC.

In its sample, this clonotype was seen many times. The chain carries TRBV20-1 and TRBJ1-5, with D unclear. With 0 bases removed from V and 2 bases from J, the gap between germline ends came to 14 bases. Germline V gene lookup returns CDR1 DFQATT and CDR2 SNEGSKA (reference sequence). The CDR3 length is 16 residues. CDR3 nucleotides: TGCAGTGCTAGAGAGCGGGAGTTTGACGGCAATCAGCCCCAGCATTTT. It specifies CSAREREFDGNQPQHF.